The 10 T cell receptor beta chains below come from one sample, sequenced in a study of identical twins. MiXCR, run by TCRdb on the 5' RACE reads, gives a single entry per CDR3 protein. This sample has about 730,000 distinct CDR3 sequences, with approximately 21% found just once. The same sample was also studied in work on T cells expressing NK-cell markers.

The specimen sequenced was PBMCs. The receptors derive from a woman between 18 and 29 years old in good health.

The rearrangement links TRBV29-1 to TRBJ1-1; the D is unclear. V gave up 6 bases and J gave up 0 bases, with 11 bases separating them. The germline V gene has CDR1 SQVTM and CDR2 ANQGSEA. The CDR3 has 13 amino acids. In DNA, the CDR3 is TGCAGCGTCAAAAGTTCCATGAACACTGAAGCTTTCTTT. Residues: CSVKSSMNTEAFF.

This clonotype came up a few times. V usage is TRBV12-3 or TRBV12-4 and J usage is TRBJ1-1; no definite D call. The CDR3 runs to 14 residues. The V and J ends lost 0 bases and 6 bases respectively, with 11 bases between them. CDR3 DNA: TGTGCCAGCAGTTTAGCGGCGGGATGGGCTGAAGCTTTCTTT. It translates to CASSLAAGWAEAFF.

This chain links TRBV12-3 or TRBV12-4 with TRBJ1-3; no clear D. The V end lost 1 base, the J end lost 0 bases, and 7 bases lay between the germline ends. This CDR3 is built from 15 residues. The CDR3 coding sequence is TGTGCCAGCAGTTTAGGTGACATCTCTGGAAACACCATATATTTT. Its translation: CASSLGDISGNTIYF.

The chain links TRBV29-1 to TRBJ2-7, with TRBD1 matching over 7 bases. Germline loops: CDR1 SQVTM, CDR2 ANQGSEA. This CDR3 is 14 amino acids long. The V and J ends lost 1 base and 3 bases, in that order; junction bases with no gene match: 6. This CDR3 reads CSVEAGDRVYEQYF. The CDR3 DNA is TGCAGCGTTGAAGCCGGCGACAGGGTCTACGAGCAGTACTTC.

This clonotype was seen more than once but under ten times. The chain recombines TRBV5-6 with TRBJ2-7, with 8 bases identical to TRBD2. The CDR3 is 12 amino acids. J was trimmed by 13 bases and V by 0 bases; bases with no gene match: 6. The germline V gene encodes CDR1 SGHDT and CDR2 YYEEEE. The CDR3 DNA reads TGTGCCAGCAGCTTGGACGGGACTAGAGCCTACTTC. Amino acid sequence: CASSLDGTRAYF.

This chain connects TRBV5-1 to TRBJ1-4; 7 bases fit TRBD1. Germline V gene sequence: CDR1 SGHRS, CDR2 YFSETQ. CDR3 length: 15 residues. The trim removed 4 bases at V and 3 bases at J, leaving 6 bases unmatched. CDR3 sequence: CASSPTGTANEKLFF. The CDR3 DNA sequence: TGCGCCAGCAGCCCAACCGGGACAGCTAATGAAAAACTGTTTTTT.

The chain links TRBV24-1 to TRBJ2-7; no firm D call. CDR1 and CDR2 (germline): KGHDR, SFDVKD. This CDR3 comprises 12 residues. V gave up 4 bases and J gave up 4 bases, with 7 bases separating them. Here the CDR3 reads CATSETGYEQYF. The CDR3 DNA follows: TGTGCCACCAGTGAAACTGGGTACGAGCAGTACTTC.

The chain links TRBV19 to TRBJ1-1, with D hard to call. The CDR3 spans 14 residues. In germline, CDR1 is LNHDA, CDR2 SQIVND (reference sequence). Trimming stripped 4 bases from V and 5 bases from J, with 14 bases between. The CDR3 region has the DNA TGTGCCAGTAGTAATGCGATGGGGTTAACTGAAGCTTTCTTT. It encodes CASSNAMGLTEAFF.

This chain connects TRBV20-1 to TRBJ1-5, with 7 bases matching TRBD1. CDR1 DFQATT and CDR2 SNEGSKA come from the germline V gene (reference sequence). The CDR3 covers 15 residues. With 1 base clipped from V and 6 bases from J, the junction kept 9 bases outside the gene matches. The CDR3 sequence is CSARVRQGEGQPQHF. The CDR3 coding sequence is TGCAGTGCTAGAGTCCGGCAGGGGGAGGGTCAGCCCCAGCATTTT.

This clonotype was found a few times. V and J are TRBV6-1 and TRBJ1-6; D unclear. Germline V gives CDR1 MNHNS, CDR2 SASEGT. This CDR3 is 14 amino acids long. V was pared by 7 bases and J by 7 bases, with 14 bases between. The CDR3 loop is CASNSIRVNSPLHF. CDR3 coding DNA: TGTGCCAGCAACTCGATCCGGGTGAATTCACCCCTCCACTTT.